These 17 T cell receptor beta chains were sequenced from one sample in a study of identical twins. MiXCR, applied by TCRdb to the 5' RACE reads, yields one record per CDR3 protein. Of about 280,000 distinct CDR3 sequences listed, about 8.3% were seen once; the top ten hold less than 2.5%. The same sample was also studied in work on yellow fever vaccine responses in identical twins.

Sequencing used memory (CD45RO+) T cells sorted from blood. The source is a woman aged 18-30 years in good health.

With respect to this clonotype: Being one base from a much bigger clone, this may be a read error. The chain carries TRBV7-2 and TRBJ2-1; 8 bases match TRBD2. The germline V gene has CDR1 SGHTA and CDR2 FQGNSA. J gave up 7 bases and V 2 bases, and 7 bases lay outside the gene matches. This CDR3 is built from 15 residues. The CDR3 spells CASSLWGTSANEQFF. DNA of the CDR3: TGTGCCAGCAGCTTATGGGGGACTAGTGCAAATGAGCAGTTCTTC.

This clonotype has more than one count but fewer than ten. The CDR3 is CASSLRSEPTYNEQFF. The CDR3 DNA sequence: TGTGCCAGCAGCCTGAGGTCAGAACCGACCTACAATGAGCAGTTCTTC. The chain links TRBV5-4 to TRBJ2-1; D unresolved. This CDR3 contains 16 residues. Per germline, CDR1 SGHNT and CDR2 YYREEE (reference sequence). The ends were cut back, 4 bases at V and 2 bases at J, with 16 bases in the middle.

The J gene is TRBJ2-4, the V gene TRBV4-1; 7 positions match TRBD2. CDR3 length equals 18 residues. The trim removed 0 bases at V and 1 base at J, leaving 9 bases unmatched. CDR1 is MGHRA, CDR2 YSYEKL, per germline. CDR3 bases: TGCGCCAGCAGCCAAGAGGTCCGAACAGCGGGGGCCAAAAACATTCAGTACTTC. Translated, it gives CASSQEVRTAGAKNIQYF.

This clonotype has a count of ten or more. The V and J genes are TRBV11-1 and TRBJ2-1; a possible D gene is TRBD2 (6 bases). This CDR3 is 17 amino acids long. The germline gives CDR1 SGHAT, CDR2 FQDESV (reference sequence). With 5 bases removed from V and 5 bases from J, the gap between germline ends came to 22 bases. The CDR3 nucleotides read TGTGCCAGCAGCATGCCGCCGGGTAGCGGAGAAAACAATGAGCAGTTCTTC. Translated, it gives CASSMPPGSGENNEQFF. Filled out from reference TRBV11-1 and TRBJ2-1, the complete variable domain reads EAEVAQSPRYKITEKSQAVAFWCDPISGHATLYWYRQILGQGPELLVQFQDESVVDDSQLPKDRFSAERLKGVDSTLKIQPAELGDSAMYLCASSMPPGSGENNEQFFGPGTRLTVL.

This clonotype was detected a few times. This rearrangement joins TRBV20-1 to TRBJ2-4; 9 nucleotides match TRBD2. This CDR3 has 18 amino acids. V lost 1 base to trimming and J lost 7 bases; unmatched junction nucleotides: 17. The germline V gene encodes CDR1 DFQATT and CDR2 SNEGSKA (reference sequence). In DNA form, the CDR3 reads TGCAGTGCTAGAGCTCCGGGTAGCGGGGGTTACGGGGGGAACATTCAGTACTTC. Amino acids: CSARAPGSGGYGGNIQYF.

The J gene is TRBJ1-1, the V gene TRBV18; no firm D call. This CDR3 spans 14 amino acids. With 5 bases removed from V and 3 bases from J, the gap between germline ends came to 13 bases. Germline CDR1 reads KGHSH; CDR2 reads LQKENI. The CDR3 loop reads CASSSAIGDTEAFF. CDR3 bases: TGTGCCAGCTCATCTGCCATCGGGGACACTGAAGCTTTCTTT.

In its sample, this clonotype was seen a few times. This chain connects TRBV20-1 to TRBJ2-1, with D tentatively TRBD1 (5 bases). Germline CDR1 DFQATT, CDR2 SNEGSKA (reference sequence). Trimming shortened V by 7 bases and J by 3 bases, and 13 bases separated the two germline ends. This CDR3 is built from 13 residues. In DNA form, the CDR3 reads TGCAGTGTTAAGGACACATTCTACAATGAGCAGTTCTTC. It translates to CSVKDTFYNEQFF.

This clonotype has at least ten counts. The rearrangement links TRBV12-5 to TRBJ1-1, with a weak D call TRBD1 (5 bases). Germline V CDR1 and CDR2: LGHNT, FRNRAP. CDR3 length: 17 residues. Trimming pared 3 bases from V and 5 bases from J, leaving 22 bases between. This CDR3 reads CASGFPPQDIVGTEAFF. In DNA form, the CDR3 reads TGTGCTAGTGGTTTCCCCCCTCAGGACATCGTGGGAACTGAAGCTTTCTTT.

The J gene is TRBJ2-7, the V gene TRBV6-2 or TRBV6-3; TRBD2 agrees at 15 bases. The CDR3 contains 20 residues. V dropped 7 bases and J dropped 5; count of bases not matched to a gene: 21. The germline gives CDR1 MNHEY, CDR2 SVGEGT. The CDR3 DNA reads as TGTGCCAGCACCGACACCCTAAGCCCCGGGACTAGCGGGGGGATGCACGAGCAGTACGTC. This codes for CASTDTLSPGTSGGMHEQYV.

The rearrangement joins TRBV5-1 to TRBJ1-4; D is ambiguous. V was pared by 0 bases and J by 0 bases, with 6 bases between. In germline, CDR1 is SGHRS, CDR2 YFSETQ. The CDR3 loop spans 15 amino acids. CDR3 DNA: TGCGCCAGCAGCTTGGCCATCTCAACTAATGAAAAACTGTTTTTT. Translated, it gives CASSLAISTNEKLFF.

As for this clonotype: The conserved closing phenylalanine or tryptophan is absent in this CDR3, likely reflecting a read error. The chain combines TRBV7-2 with TRBJ1-2, with D unresolved. The CDR3 is 13 amino acids. V was clipped by 5 bases and J by 8 bases, with 15 bases between them. Germline-derived CDR1 and CDR2 are SGHTA and FQGNSA. The CDR3 spells CASSLPDFLGYTY. The CDR3, as DNA: TGTGCCAGCAGCCTACCCGATTTTCTCGGCTACACCTAC.

This chain uses TRBV6-1 with TRBJ2-7, with 10 nucleotides matching TRBD2. Germline trimming cut 0 bases from V and 7 bases from J; bases unmatched to any gene: 6. The CDR3 runs 15 residues. Germline V CDR1 and CDR2: MNHNS, SASEGT. In nucleotides, the CDR3 is TGTGCCAGCAGTGAAGCTGGGGGACTAGCGTGGGAGCAGTACGTC. Protein product: CASSEAGGLAWEQYV.

The sample holds a few counts of this clonotype. This chain joins TRBV28 and TRBJ1-2; tentatively, D is TRBD1 (5 bases). V gave up 10 bases and J gave up 2 bases, with 11 bases separating them. CDR1 MDHEN and CDR2 SYDVKM come from the germline V gene. The CDR3 length is 12 residues. CDR3 in DNA: TGTGCCACCCGGGGCCGAAACTATGGCTACACCTTC. Translated, it gives CATRGRNYGYTF.

This clonotype was observed a handful of times. The V and J genes are TRBV2 and TRBJ1-1, with D hard to call. This CDR3 is built from 13 residues. The germline V gene has CDR1 SNHLY and CDR2 FYNNEI. V gave up 4 bases and J gave up 6 bases, with 12 bases separating them. The CDR3 DNA sequence: TGTGCCAGCAGTGGGGAGGGTATCGCTGAAGCTTTCTTT. Its protein is CASSGEGIAEAFF.

There are a few counts of this clonotype. The chain employs TRBV2 and TRBJ1-2; tentatively, D is TRBD1 (6 bases). CDR3 length: 12 amino acids. Trimming removed 6 bases at V and 6 bases at J, with 11 bases between. The germline CDR1 and CDR2 sequences are SNHLY and FYNNEI. CDR3 DNA sequence: TGTGCCAGCAGAGCCACAGGGAATGGCTACACCTTC. Translating gives CASRATGNGYTF. The entire variable domain, with the rest obtained from reference TRBV2 and TRBJ1-2, is as follows: EPEVTQTPSHQVTQMGQEVILRCVPISNHLYFYWYRQILGQKVEFLVSFYNNEISEKSEIFDDQFSVERPDGSNFTLKIRSTKLEDSAMYFCASRATGNGYTFGSGTRLTVV.

V is TRBV7-6 and J is TRBJ2-3; D unclear. V was shortened by 1 base and J by 0 bases, with 17 bases between the two germline ends. The CDR3 contains 18 residues. The germline V gene has CDR1 SGHVS and CDR2 FNYEAQ. The CDR3 here is CASSLGVTSPTSTDTQYF. CDR3 DNA: TGTGCCAGCAGCTTAGGGGTTACCTCCCCTACTAGCACAGATACGCAGTATTTT.

This chain joins TRBV2 and TRBJ2-7; 11 nucleotides align to TRBD1. This CDR3 is built from 14 residues. V lost 6 bases, J lost 6 bases, and 7 bases stayed unmatched. The germline V gene has CDR1 SNHLY and CDR2 FYNNEI. CDR3 protein: CASRRTGGASEQYF. In nucleotides, the CDR3 is TGTGCCAGCAGACGGACAGGGGGCGCATCCGAGCAGTACTTC. The full variable domain, in which reference TRBV2 and TRBJ2-7 provide the parts outside the CDR3, is EPEVTQTPSHQVTQMGQEVILRCVPISNHLYFYWYRQILGQKVEFLVSFYNNEISEKSEIFDDQFSVERPDGSNFTLKIRSTKLEDSAMYFCASRRTGGASEQYFGPGTRLTVT.